This note documents a single T cell receptor beta chain sequence. The antigen remains undetermined. These data belong to a study of cytomegalovirus exposure and HLA in healthy donors. The study, taken as a whole, reports: In an earlier analysis, in around 590 donors, most V segments appeared productive either ~87% or ~30% of the time. As a later analysis showed, several of the most significant clusters appeared to be linked to common viral pathogens. Analyzed later, most CMV-associated TCR beta chains appeared HLA-restricted.

CDR1 and CDR2 from the germline V gene are SGHNT and YYREEE (reference sequence). The CDR3 contains 14 residues. V trimming: 7 bases; J trimming: 5 bases; junction bases outside the gene matches: 8. Both 60 Vbeta primers and 13 Jbeta primers went into the PCR. Generated by immunoSEQ multiplex PCR, the TCRdb table keeps only in-frame clones and is missing some. The sample contains about 160,000 clones, 60% to 75% of which appear only once. The source material was PBMCs. This chain joins TRBV5-4 and TRBJ1-1, with TRBD1 matching over 10 bases. The receptor's source is a woman aged 50 to 65 in good health and CMV-seropositive. The CDR3 is CASRIGQGGTEAFF. CDR3 sequence (DNA): TGTGCCAGCCGCATAGGACAGGGGGGAACTGAAGCTTTCTTT. Complete variable domain (other parts from reference TRBV5-4 and TRBJ1-1): ETGVTQSPTHLIKTRGQQVTLRCSSQSGHNTVSWYQQALGQGPQFIFQYYREEENGRGNFPPRFSGLQFPNYSSELNVNALELDDSALYLCASRIGQGGTEAFFGQGTRLTVV.